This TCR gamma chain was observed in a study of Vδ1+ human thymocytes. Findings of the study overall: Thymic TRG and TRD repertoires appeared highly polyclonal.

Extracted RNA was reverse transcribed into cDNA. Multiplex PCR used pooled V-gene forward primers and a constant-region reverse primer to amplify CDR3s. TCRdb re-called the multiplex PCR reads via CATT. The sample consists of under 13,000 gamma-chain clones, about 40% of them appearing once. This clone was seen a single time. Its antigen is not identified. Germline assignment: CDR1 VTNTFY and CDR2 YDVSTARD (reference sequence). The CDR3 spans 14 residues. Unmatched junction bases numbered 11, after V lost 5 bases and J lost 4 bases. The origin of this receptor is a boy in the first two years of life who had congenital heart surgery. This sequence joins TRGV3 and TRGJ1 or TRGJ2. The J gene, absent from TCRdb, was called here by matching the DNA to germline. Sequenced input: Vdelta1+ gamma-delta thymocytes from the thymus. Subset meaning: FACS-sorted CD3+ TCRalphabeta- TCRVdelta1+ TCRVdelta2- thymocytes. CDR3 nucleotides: TGTGCCACCTGGGTACACCCGGGGTATTATAAGAAACTCTTT. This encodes CATWVHPGYYKKLF.